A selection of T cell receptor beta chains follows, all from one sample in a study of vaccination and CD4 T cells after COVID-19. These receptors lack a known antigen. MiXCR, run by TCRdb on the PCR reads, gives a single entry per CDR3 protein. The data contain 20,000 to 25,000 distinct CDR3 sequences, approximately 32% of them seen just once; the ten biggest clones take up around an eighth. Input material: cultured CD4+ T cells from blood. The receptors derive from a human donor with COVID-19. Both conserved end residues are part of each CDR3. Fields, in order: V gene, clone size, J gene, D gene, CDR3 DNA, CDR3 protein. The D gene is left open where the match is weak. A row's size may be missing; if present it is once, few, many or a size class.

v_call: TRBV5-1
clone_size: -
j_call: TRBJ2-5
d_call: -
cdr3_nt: TGCGCCAGCAGCTTCTCCGGGACTCCGGAGACCCAGTACTTC
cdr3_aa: CASSFSGTPETQYF

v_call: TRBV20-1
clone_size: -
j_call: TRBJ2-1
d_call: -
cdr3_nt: TGCAGTGCTAGAGGTACCGGGACTCCTTACAATGAGCAGTTCTTC
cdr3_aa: CSARGTGTPYNEQFF

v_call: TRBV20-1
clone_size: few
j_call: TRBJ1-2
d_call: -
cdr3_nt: TGCAGTGCTAGTCTCTTAGGGACGGCTGGCTACACCTTC
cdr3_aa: CSASLLGTAGYTF

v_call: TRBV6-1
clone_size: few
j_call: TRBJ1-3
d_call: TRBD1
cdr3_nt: TGTGCCAGCAGCACCGGGACAGGGGCCTCTGGAAACACCATATATTTT
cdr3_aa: CASSTGTGASGNTIYF

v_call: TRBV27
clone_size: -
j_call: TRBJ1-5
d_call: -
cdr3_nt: TGTGCCAGCAGTTTGCCGGGAAGCAATCAGCCCCAGCATTTT
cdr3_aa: CASSLPGSNQPQHF

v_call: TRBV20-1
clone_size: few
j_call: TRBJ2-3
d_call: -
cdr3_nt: TGCAGTGCTAGAGATCTAAGTCAAAGCACAGATACGCAGTATTTT
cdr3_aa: CSARDLSQSTDTQYF

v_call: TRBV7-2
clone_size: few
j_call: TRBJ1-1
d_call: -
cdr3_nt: TGTGCCAGCAGCTTAGTAATGGCTGAAGCTTTCTTT
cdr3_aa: CASSLVMAEAFF

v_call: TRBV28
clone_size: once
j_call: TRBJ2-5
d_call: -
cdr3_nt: TGTGCCAGCAGCTCAGGTGGTTCTGGGGAGACCCAGTACTTC
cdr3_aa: CASSSGGSGETQYF

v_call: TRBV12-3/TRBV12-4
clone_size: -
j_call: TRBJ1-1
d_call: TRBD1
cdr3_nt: TGTGCCAGCAGTCGTCCAGGGACAGCGGTCAATGAAGCTTTCTTT
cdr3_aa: CASSRPGTAVNEAFF

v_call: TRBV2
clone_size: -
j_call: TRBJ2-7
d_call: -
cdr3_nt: TGTGCCAGCAGTGAAAGGGCAGGGTTGGACGAGCAGTACTTC
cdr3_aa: CASSERAGLDEQYF

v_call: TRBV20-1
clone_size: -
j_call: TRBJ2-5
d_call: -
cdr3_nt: TGCAGTGCTAGAGAGTCGGGTATATATACCCAGTACTTC
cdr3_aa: CSARESGIYTQYF

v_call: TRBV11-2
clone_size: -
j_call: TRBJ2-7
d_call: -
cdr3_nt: TGTGCCAGCAGCTTAGCCGAGGGCTACGAGCAGTACTTC
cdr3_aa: CASSLAEGYEQYF

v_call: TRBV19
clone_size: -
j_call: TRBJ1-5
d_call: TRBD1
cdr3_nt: TGTGCCAGTAGTAGCCTACGTACAGGGGACAATCAGCCCCAGCATTTT
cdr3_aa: CASSSLRTGDNQPQHF

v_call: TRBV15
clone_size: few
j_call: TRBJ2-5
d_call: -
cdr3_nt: TGTGCCACCAGCACCCGGACCGGGGGAACCCAAGAGACCCAGTACTTC
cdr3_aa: CATSTRTGGTQETQYF

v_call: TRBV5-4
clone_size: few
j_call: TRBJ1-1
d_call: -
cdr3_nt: TGTGCCAGCGGGGAGGCGTCGAACACTGAAGCTTTCTTT
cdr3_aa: CASGEASNTEAFF

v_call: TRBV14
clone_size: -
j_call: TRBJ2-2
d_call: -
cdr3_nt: TGTGCCAGCTCCTTGGGGTACACCGGGGAGCTGTTTTTT
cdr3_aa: CASSLGYTGELFF

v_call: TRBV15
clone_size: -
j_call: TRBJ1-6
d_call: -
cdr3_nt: TGTGCCACCAGCAGAGATCCCGGGAGGGGTGATTCACCCCTCCACTTT
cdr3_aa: CATSRDPGRGDSPLHF

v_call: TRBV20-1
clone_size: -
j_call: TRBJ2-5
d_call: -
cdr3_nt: TGCAGTGCTAGAGACTCCGTGCAAGAGACCCAGTACTTC
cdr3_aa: CSARDSVQETQYF

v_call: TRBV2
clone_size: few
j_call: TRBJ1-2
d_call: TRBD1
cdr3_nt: TGTGCCAGCAGTGTCACAGGGGTCAATGGCTACACCTTC
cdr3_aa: CASSVTGVNGYTF

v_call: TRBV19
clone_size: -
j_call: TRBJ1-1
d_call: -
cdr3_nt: TGTGCCAGTAGTATAGGGGCAGGATTGAACACTGAAGCTTTCTTT
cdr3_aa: CASSIGAGLNTEAFF

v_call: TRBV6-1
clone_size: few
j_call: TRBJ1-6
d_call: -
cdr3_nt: TGTGCCAGCAACGTACGCGGGTCCTATAATTCACCCCTCCACTTT
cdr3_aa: CASNVRGSYNSPLHF

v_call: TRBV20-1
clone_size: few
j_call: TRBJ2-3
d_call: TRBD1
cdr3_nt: TGCAGTGCTAGAGATACCAGGGGGCGCACAGATACGCAGTATTTT
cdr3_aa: CSARDTRGRTDTQYF

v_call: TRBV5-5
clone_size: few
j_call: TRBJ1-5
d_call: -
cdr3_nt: TGTGCCAGCAGCTTGGTGTTCGGCAGGGGTAATCAGCCCCAGCATTTT
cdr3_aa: CASSLVFGRGNQPQHF

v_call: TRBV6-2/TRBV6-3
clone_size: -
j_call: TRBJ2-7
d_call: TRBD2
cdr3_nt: TGTGCCAGCAGACAAGGCGGGGGGGCCGCCGAGCAGTACTTC
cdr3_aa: CASRQGGGAAEQYF

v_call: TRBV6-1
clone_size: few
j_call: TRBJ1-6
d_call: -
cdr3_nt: TGTGCCAGCAGTACGGGGTTTGGGGCTAAGCCCCTCCACTTT
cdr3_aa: CASSTGFGAKPLHF

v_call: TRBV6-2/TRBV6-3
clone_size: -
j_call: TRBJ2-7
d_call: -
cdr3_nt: TGTGCCAGCGGGGAGCCGACCTACGAGCAGTACTTC
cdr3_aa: CASGEPTYEQYF

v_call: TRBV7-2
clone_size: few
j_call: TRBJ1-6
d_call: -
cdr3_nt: TGTGCCAGCAGCCGGGGGGGCAGGATCGCAAACAATTCACCCCTCCACTTT
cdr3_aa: CASSRGGRIANNSPLHF

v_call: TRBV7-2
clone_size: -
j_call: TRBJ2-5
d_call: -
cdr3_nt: TGTGCCAGCACTCGGGGGAGGGGGGGCCAACAAGAGACCCAGTACTTC
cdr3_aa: CASTRGRGGQQETQYF

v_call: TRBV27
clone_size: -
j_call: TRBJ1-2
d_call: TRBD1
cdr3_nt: TGTGCCAGCAGTTTATCGCAGGGGGGCGGGGGATATGGCTACACCTTC
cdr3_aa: CASSLSQGGGGYGYTF

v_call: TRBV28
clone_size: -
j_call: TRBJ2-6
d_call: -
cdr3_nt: TGTGCCAGCAGAGTGGGCGCCACTGGGGCCAACGTCCTGACTTTC
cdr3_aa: CASRVGATGANVLTF

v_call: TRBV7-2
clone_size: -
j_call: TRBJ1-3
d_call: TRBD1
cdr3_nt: TGTGCCAGCAGCAACAGGGGCGGAAACACCATATATTTT
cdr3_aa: CASSNRGGNTIYF

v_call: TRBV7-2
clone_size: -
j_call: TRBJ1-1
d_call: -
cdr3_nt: TGTGCCAGCAGCCAAGAGGTCACTCGATTGACTGAAGCTTTCTTT
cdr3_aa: CASSQEVTRLTEAFF

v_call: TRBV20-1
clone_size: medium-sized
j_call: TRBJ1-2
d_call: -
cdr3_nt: TGCAGTGCTAGAGTGCCCAAAAATGACGGAGCCTATGGCTACACCTTC
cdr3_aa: CSARVPKNDGAYGYTF

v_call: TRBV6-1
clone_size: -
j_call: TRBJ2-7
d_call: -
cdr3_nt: TGTGCCAGCAGGCGACGACCCGGCGCCCACGAGCAGTACTTC
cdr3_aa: CASRRRPGAHEQYF

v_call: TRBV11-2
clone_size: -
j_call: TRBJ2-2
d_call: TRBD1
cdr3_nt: TGTGCCAGCAGCCGGGACAGGGGACCGAACACCGGGGAGCTGTTTTTT
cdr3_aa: CASSRDRGPNTGELFF

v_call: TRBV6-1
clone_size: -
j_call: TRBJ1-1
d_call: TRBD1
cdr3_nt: TGTGCCAGCACCGCCTGGAGGGGACAGGGAATACCTGAAGCTTTCTTT
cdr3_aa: CASTAWRGQGIPEAFF

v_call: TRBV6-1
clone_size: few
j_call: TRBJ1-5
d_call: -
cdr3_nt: TGTGCCAGCAGTGAGAACAGGGTCAATCAGCCCCAGCATTTT
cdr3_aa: CASSENRVNQPQHF

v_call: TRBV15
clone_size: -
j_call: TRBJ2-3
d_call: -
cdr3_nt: TGTGCCACCAGCCAGGGAACCAATACGCAGTATTTT
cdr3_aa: CATSQGTNTQYF

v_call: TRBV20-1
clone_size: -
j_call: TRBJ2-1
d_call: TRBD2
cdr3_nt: TGCAGTGCTAGAGATCTTCCACTAGCGGGGGCGTTTGGGGAGCAGTTCTTC
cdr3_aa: CSARDLPLAGAFGEQFF

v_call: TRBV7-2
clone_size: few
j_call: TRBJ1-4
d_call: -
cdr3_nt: TGTGCCAGCAGCTTATTGGGAGGCTCACTGTTTTTT
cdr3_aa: CASSLLGGSLFF

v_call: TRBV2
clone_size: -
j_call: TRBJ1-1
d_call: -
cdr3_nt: TGTGCCAACTCGTCGGGGCAGAACACTGAAGCTTTCTTT
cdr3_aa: CANSSGQNTEAFF

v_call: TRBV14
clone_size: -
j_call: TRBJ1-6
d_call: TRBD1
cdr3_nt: TGTGCCAGCAGCCATCAGAGTAAACAGGGGGCACCCCTCCACTTT
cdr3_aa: CASSHQSKQGAPLHF

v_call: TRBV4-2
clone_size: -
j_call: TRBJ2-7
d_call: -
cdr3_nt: TGTGCCAGCAGCCAAGGGCAGGGCACCTACGAGCAGTACTTC
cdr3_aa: CASSQGQGTYEQYF

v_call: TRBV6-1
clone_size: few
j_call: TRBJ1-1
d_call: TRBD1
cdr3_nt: TGTGCCAGCAGTCCTACAGGGGGCCTTAAAGCTTTCTTT
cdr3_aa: CASSPTGGLKAFF

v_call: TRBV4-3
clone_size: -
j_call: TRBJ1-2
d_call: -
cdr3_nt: TGCGCCAGCAGCCACCAGACGGGGGATTATGGCCACACCTTC
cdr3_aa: CASSHQTGDYGHTF

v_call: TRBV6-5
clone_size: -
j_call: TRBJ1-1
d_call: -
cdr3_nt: TGTGCCAGCAGTTACTCAGGACGGGACACTGAAGCTTTCTTT
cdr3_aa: CASSYSGRDTEAFF

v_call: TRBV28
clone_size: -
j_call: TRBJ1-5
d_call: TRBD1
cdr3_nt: TGTGCCAGCAGCCGGGACAGTAGCAATCAGCCCCAGCATTTT
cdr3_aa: CASSRDSSNQPQHF

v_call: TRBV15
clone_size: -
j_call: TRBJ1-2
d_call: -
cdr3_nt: TGTGCCACCAGCAGAGATCATGGGGGATACTGTGGCTACACCTTC
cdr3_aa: CATSRDHGGYCGYTF

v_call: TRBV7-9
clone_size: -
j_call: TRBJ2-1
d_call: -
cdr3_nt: TGTGCCAGCAGCTTTGGACAGAATGAGCAGTTCTTC
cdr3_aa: CASSFGQNEQFF

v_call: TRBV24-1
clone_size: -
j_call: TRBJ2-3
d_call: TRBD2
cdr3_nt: TGTGCCACCAGTGATGTAGCGAGCGGGGTGGGCACAGATACGCAGTATTTT
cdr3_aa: CATSDVASGVGTDTQYF

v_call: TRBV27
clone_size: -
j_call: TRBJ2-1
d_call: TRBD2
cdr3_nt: TGTGCCAGCAGTGGGCTAGCGGGGGGGAGCTCCTACAATGAGCAGTTCTTC
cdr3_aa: CASSGLAGGSSYNEQFF

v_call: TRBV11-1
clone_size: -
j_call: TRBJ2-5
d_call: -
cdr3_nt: TGTGCCAGCAGCTTATCCCGGAGCCAAGAGACCCAGTACTTC
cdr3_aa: CASSLSRSQETQYF

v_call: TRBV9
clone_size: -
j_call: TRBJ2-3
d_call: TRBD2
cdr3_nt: TGTGCCAGCAGCCCCGGACTAGCGGGGACGAGCACAGATACGCAGTATTTT
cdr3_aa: CASSPGLAGTSTDTQYF

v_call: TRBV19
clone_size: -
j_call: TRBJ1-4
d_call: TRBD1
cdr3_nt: TGTGCCAGTAGTAGACCCCGACAGGGAAATGAAAAACTGTTTTTT
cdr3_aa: CASSRPRQGNEKLFF

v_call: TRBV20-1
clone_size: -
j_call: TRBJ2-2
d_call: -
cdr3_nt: TGCAGTGCAGAAACTAGAACCGGGGAGCTGTTTTTT
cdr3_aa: CSAETRTGELFF

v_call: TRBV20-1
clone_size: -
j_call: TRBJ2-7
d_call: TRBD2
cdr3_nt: TGCAGTGCTAGAGAGGTTAGCGGGGGGCTAAGCTCCTACGAGCAGTACTTC
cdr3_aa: CSAREVSGGLSSYEQYF

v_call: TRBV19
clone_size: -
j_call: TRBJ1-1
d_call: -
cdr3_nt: TGTGCCAGTAGTATAGTTGGGGGAAACACTGAAGCTTTCTTT
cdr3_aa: CASSIVGGNTEAFF

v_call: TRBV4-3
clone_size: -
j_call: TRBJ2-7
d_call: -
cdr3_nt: TGCGCCAGCAGCCAAGATTTCTACAGTTTCTACGAGCAGTACTTC
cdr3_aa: CASSQDFYSFYEQYF

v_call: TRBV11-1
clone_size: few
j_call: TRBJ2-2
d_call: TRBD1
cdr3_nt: TGTGCCAGCAGCCCAAGGACAGGGAACACCGGGGAGCTGTTTTTT
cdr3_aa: CASSPRTGNTGELFF